The TCR beta chain under discussion was sequenced for a study of cytomegalovirus exposure and HLA in healthy donors (TCRdb year 2017). Describing the broader study: In an earlier analysis of some 550 of the donors, approximately 260 Gb of sequence data and approximately 100 million unique TCR beta sequences from about 179 million T cells were reported. The study aimed to test whether signatures of past pathogen exposure could be identified by cataloging public T cell receptors. High-throughput TCR immunosequencing, statistical association of individual TCRs with disease status, and machine learning were combined to predict cytomegalovirus infection status. On average, around 200,000 unique TCR beta nucleotide sequences were sequenced per donor among 398 genotyped donors of the cohort, with around 19% of those sequences being non-productive. To decide whether each TCR beta V gene segment behaved as functional or pseudogenic, an earlier analysis of some 580 of the donors relied on high-throughput TCR beta sequencing. An early release covering roughly 640 HLA-typed donors comprised about 290 gigabases of sequencing data and approximately 85 million unique TCR sequences. HLA typing covered class I and class II loci at four-digit resolution. Along with the approximately 670-subject first cohort, a separate validation cohort of over a hundred different subjects was used. Every repertoire in the discovery cohort had been generated on one and the same sequencing platform. Typing coverage varied by locus: roughly 629-640 donors for A, B, C, DRB1 and DQB1; about 520 for DQA1; approximately 610 for DPA1; around 490 for DPB1. A later genetic analysis took genome-wide SNP genotypes for about 55% of the 666 donors and used that subset as a discovery cohort. The study used immunosequencing to profile the T cell repertoires of 666 subjects and linked those repertoires to cytomegalovirus serostatus. Rather than using new phenotypic data, the later analysis identified candidate immune exposures from TCR beta sequences and from how often those sequences occurred across donors. Alongside the repertoire data, information on donor age, sex, ethnicity and CMV serostatus was compiled. Roughly five DR-DQ haplotypes were treated as single units for association and clustering because of strong linkage in the cohort. A later analysis re-examined previously published TCR beta repertoires from about 670 donors and added high-resolution HLA genotyping to investigate patterns of TCR occurrence. Of the 350 to 400 genotyped donors, 65% to 90% fell in the genetic ancestry cluster associated with self-reported Caucasian donors.

In total, approximately 690 healthy bone marrow donors made up the cohort. At the time of sampling, all cohort members were nominally healthy, though unrecorded immune exposures were likely present. The donor was CMV seronegative and was included in the group of a few hundred seronegative cohort members. A peripheral blood sample was provided by each donor, and peripheral blood mononuclear cells were used for TCR beta sequencing. Genomic DNA extraction from the blood cell samples was performed with the Qiagen DNeasy Blood Extraction Kit. The library was generated by the immunoSEQ multiplex PCR assay. The multiplex PCR relied on a mix of 60 forward primers for TCR Vbeta segments and 13 reverse primers for TCR Jbeta segments. Amplification of the CDR3 region of rearranged TCR beta genes was performed with a multiplex PCR assay on genomic DNA. The amplified TCR beta libraries were sequenced on the Illumina HiSeq System as 87-base-pair reads. The authors processed their data as follows. A later analysis tallied roughly 80 million unique TCR beta chains across the 610 or so repertoires, and around 12 million of those chains were shared by two or more donors. Raw reads were error-corrected and collapsed into unique sequences by a nearest-neighbor algorithm in which closely related sequences were merged to remove PCR and sequencing errors. Alignment of CDR3 sequences to IMGT reference sequences was used to assign V, D and J gene segments. For a sequence to be retained, a match of at least six nucleotides to both a V gene segment and a J gene segment was required. A rearrangement counted as productive if the CDR3 had no stop codons and remained in frame with V and J, and every other rearrangement counted as non-productive. Following IMGT convention, CDR3 was defined as the stretch from the second conserved V-encoded cysteine up to the conserved J-encoded phenylalanine. In an earlier analysis of around 570 of the donors, sequences lacking an unambiguous match to a single V gene segment were excluded. In an earlier analysis of some 590 of the donors, a V segment was called functional when productive rearrangements were above 56.7%, and segregating when the standard deviation between donors exceeded 5%. To diagnose cytomegalovirus status from the catalog of TCR beta chain sequences, a statistical classification framework was built. In a later analysis, V and J genes were assigned by comparing TCR nucleotide sequences against IMGT/GENE-DB human TR gene sequences. A later analysis assigned CDR3 sequences and most-parsimonious VDJ recombination scenarios with the TCRdist pipeline. In a later analysis, each TCR beta chain was defined by its CDR3 amino acid sequence together with its V-gene family, and reads lacking a unique V-gene family were excluded. In a later analysis, approximately 590 highly shared, low-generation-probability nucleotide sequences were removed to address suspected cross-contamination and a sequencing artifact. A later analysis calculated a clonal expansion index for each public chain from normalized within-repertoire ranks of inferred template counts. Generation probabilities in a later analysis came from a VDJ recombination model fitted to out-of-frame rearrangements, and those results were checked against IGoR. In a later analysis, hypergeometric tests were used to score TCR-TCR, TCR-HLA and TCR-CMV co-occurrence, with a repertoire-size bias correction applied to TCR pairs. False discovery rates were estimated in a later analysis by permuting HLA or CMV assignments 20 times. A later analysis grouped co-occurring TCRs with DBSCAN, adding TCRdist sequence similarity when clustering within HLA-allele-positive subsets. Repertoires with fewer than 30,000 or more than 120,000 public chains, plus five repertoires with anomalous nucleotide sharing, were excluded from co-occurrence clustering. This immuneACCESS table, as held by TCRdb, lists in-frame sequences with V and J called but not all clones. Of the missing ones, under half trace to an unresolved V gene in checked studies; the others have no known cause. V and J calls and clone size are copied from that table; D and trimming were computed from the DNA. For this sample there are fewer than 110,000 clones; 70% to 85% appear just once. Together, the top ten hold 3.5% to 5% of the sample.

On the study overall, not on this receptor specifically: Roughly uniform sequencing depth across donors was assumed in presence/absence analyses, although this assumption may not hold. In a later analysis, several top co-occurrence clusters were reported to appear linked to parvovirus B19, influenza, CMV and Epstein-Barr virus. A further reported finding was that TCR beta sequences accurately predicted the HLA-A and HLA-B alleles for most subjects in the first cohort. In a later analysis, TCR association rates were found to vary across HLA loci, with the most associated TCRs seen for DRB1 alleles and the fewest for HLA-C alleles. In a later analysis, around 17,000 TCR beta sequences were associated with specific HLA alleles at a false discovery rate of 0.05. A total of 164 TCR beta chains were listed by the study as associated with cytomegalovirus. The 87-base-pair reads could not distinguish some IMGT-functional V segments, including TRBV6-2 and TRBV6-3, so those segments were excluded. Correlated functional status among segregating V segments might reflect linkage disequilibrium, but an unknown experimental factor could not be ruled out. When HLA alleles, especially DR and DQ, strongly co-occurred, TCR associations were difficult to assign to individual alleles. The sequencing pipeline was judged likely to have produced a cluster of highly shared sequence variants as a technical artifact. In both the original and validation cohorts, the classifier was reported to diagnose cytomegalovirus status with high specificity and sensitivity. In a later genetic analysis, a missense DCLRE1C variant was associated with V-gene and J-gene trimming of TCR beta chains, and the association was replicated in an independent cohort. In a later analysis, most CMV-associated TCR beta chains were found to appear HLA-restricted, with HLA associations seemingly driven largely by CMV exposure. Because counts were too low, 15 to 20 rarely observed V segments, including chromosome 9 orphons, were excluded from the earlier analysis of roughly 580 of the donors. In a later analysis, HLA-associated TCR beta chains showed more clonal expansion and lower generation probabilities than non-associated chains that were equally common. Only TCR beta chains were sequenced in this cohort, and the absence of alpha or paired-chain data limited detectable features. The authors suggested that the approach could potentially be generalized to other disease states and immunological phenotypes. Because HLA typing was unavailable for some donors at each locus, only the typed subset was used in association tests. Most TCR sequences were observed very rarely across donors, whereas some public TCRs were present in many individuals. Compared with the 666-donor mean, donors in an Asian-associated ancestry cluster had fewer N-insertions in productive TCRs, according to a later genetic analysis. An earlier analysis of approximately 500 of the donors showed that most TCR beta V segments appeared in productive rearrangements either about 87% or about 30% of the time, which broadly matched IMGT annotations. A few of the identified cytomegalovirus-associated TCR beta chains were confirmed in vitro to be specific for cytomegalovirus antigens. For the cohort, immune exposure information was limited to CMV serostatus.

A word on this clone: Its antigen remains unidentified. Per-base quality was not reported, and no clone a single base away is much larger than it.

The CDR3 runs 14 amino acids, cysteine and phenylalanine included. Kept here is only the CDR3 DNA, which spans 42 bases and is read in frame from base 1. Trimming at the junction amounts to 1 base on V and 5 bases on J, and the germline ends lie 11 bases apart. CDR1 and CDR2 were assigned from the germline V gene (reference sequence) as SEHNR and FQNEAQ. Sequenced input: PBMCs. The chain is encoded by TRBV7-9 joined to TRBJ2-5; tentative D gene TRBD2, with 7 bases matching. This TCR was recovered from a male donor in good health and CMV-seronegative. The nucleotide sequence reads as follows: TGTGCCAGCAGCTTAGAGGGAGGGGGGGAGACCCAGTACTTC. Its protein product is CASSLEGGGETQYF. When the CDR3 is completed using the reference TRBV7-9 and TRBJ2-5 genes on either side, the full variable domain is DTGVSQNPRHKITKRGQNVTFRCDPISEHNRLYWYRQTLGQGPEFLTYFQNEAQLEKSRLLSDRFSAERPKGSFSTLEIQRTEQGDSAMYLCASSLEGGGETQYFGPGTRLLVL.